The entry that follows covers one T cell receptor beta chain sequence. This CDR3 is built from 14 residues. Germline V CDR1 and CDR2: SGHAT, FQNNGV. The V end lost 5 bases, the J end lost 2 bases, and 10 bases lay between the germline ends. The study drew all its donors from Caucasian adults living in Nashville, Tennessee. Investigators divided CD4+ cells into CD45RA+ naive and CD45RA-negative memory subsets. The sample comes from a study of shared clonotypes between healthy human individuals. Clones were read by immunoSEQ multiplex PCR, and TCRdb kept only the in-frame ones, dropping some. Counted here are over a million clones, roughly 95% occurring once; the ten biggest clones make up roughly 1.2%.

This receptor was obtained from a man aged 25 to 40 in good health. Sequenced sample: naive CD4+ T cells sorted from blood. Subset given: CD45RA+ positively selected. The V and J genes are TRBV11-2 and TRBJ1-5, with a tentative D call TRBD1 (5 bases). The DNA for the CDR3 is TGTGCCAGCAGCGCGAGGGGTGGCAATCAGCCCCAGCATTTT. It codes for CASSARGGNQPQHF. Complete variable domain (other parts from reference TRBV11-2 and TRBJ1-5): EAGVAQSPRYKIIEKRQSVAFWCNPISGHATLYWYQQILGQGPKLLIQFQNNGVVDDSQLPKDRFSAERLKGVDSTLKIQPAKLEDSAVYLCASSARGGNQPQHFGDGTRLSIL.